This T cell receptor beta chain was observed in a study of regulatory T cells in long-lasting Graves disease. Broader study findings: Relative to newly diagnosed Graves' patients, persistent ones had lower TCR diversity.

Time point noted: persistent/refractory GD, antithyroid drugs over 5 years with positive TRAb. Following extraction of RNA from PBMCs, that RNA was used to make the TCR library. Staff drew nine milliliters of peripheral blood into EDTA tubes. Germline V gives CDR1 SNHLY, CDR2 FYNNEI. Trimming at V came to 8 bases and at J to 3 bases, leaving 9 bases not matched to a gene. This CDR3 has 16 residues. HTBI primers from iRepertoire and Arm-PCR of CDR3 regions yielded the TCR beta libraries. TCRdb re-derived calls from the multiplex PCR reads in MiXCR, one entry per CDR3 protein. Counted here are 650,000 to 850,000 distinct CDR3 sequences, about 30% occurring once; the ten biggest clones make up roughly 41%. There are many counts of this clonotype. Its antigen is currently unknown.

Sequences were derived from peripheral blood mononuclear cells (PBMCs), sampled when the disease was refractory, from a patient treated with antithyroid drugs. The receptor was derived from a female donor with Graves disease. V and J are TRBV2 and TRBJ2-2, with TRBD2 identical over 10 bases. DNA of the CDR3: TGTGCCAGCGGTCTACTAGCGGGAAGGGACACCGGGGAGCTGTTTTTT. Translating gives CASGLLAGRDTGELFF.